This TCR beta chain was recorded in a study of shared clonotypes between healthy human individuals (dated by TCRdb to about 2020). About the study as a whole: Three men and two women, aged 18 to 49 years, made up the cohort. For each donor, CD4 naive and CD4 memory were each run on three plates, CD8 naive on two plates, and CD8 memory on one plate. To estimate repertoire size and how much clonotypes are shared between individuals, the study performed deep sequencing of blood TCR repertoires from a handful of healthy adults. Different laboratories and diverse techniques were used to prepare libraries and sequence TCR repertoires, to increase sequencing depth and limit assay-specific biases. Per donor, leukapheresis produced somewhere between about 0.94 and 9 billion PBMCs.

The donors were healthy, HIV-negative adults who had no recently reported acute infections or vaccinations. Every donor was a Caucasian adult living in Nashville, Tennessee, USA. CD8 memory samples consisted of magnetically selected CD45RO+ cells combined with CCR7-negative CD45RA+ effector memory (TemRA) cells. Blood was collected by leukapheresis, and PBMCs were isolated by Ficoll-Histopaque density gradient centrifugation and then cryopreserved in liquid nitrogen vapor phase. Purity and quantity of every magnetically sorted T cell population were checked by analytical flow cytometry. Genomic DNA was isolated from every sorted fraction and measured by UV absorbance on a Nanodrop 2000c. Using the deep immunoSEQ assay, TCR CDR3 regions were amplified from genomic DNA by multiplex PCR. For each cell subset, the extracted genomic DNA was distributed evenly across all wells of several immunoSEQ 96-well plates, and each plate served as one replicate. For sorted subsets, approximately 210 ng genomic DNA, equal to approximately 30,000 T cell genomes, was loaded into each replicate PCR. Purified libraries were quantified with a Qubit 3.0 fluorometer, sized on a Bioanalyzer 2100, and re-quantified with the KAPA Library Quantification kit. Every immunoSEQ 96-well plate was sequenced on a dedicated single-read 150-cycle Illumina NextSeq 550 flow cell. In the source study's methods: The immunoSEQ output contained only junctional sequences without quality scores, so filtering could not match that applied to full-length reads. To assign V/J genes and CDR3, sequences were annotated against IMGT germline references using PyIR, a Python wrapper for IgBLAST v1.9. Any read was removed if the V/J assignment was weak (E-value above 1e-6), the CDR3 was missing, or the read contained stop codons, out-of-frame junctions, or ambiguous translated residues. V3J clonotypes were defined by identical inferred V gene, J gene, and CDR3 amino acid sequence. Percentage overlap between repertoires was computed as shared unique clonotypes divided by the size of the smaller repertoire. Three approaches were used to assess repertoire richness: RTK rarefaction, the Chao1 estimator, and Recon v2.1 estimates of unobserved clonotypes. For all TCRbeta clonotypes obtained by the gDNA method from a few donors, generation probabilities were computed with OLGA. TCRdb re-hosts the immuneACCESS table, in-frame sequences only. Its copies lack some clones; in the studies checked, an unresolved V gene accounts for under half of them, and the cause for the rest is not known. For V, J and clone size, that table is used; D and trimming come from the DNA. The sample table holds fewer than 350,000 clones, of which around 86% were seen once. The ten largest account for about 16% of the sample.

Reading the germline V gene (reference sequence) gives CDR1 SEHNR and CDR2 FQNEAQ. Counted from cysteine to phenylalanine, this CDR3 has 16 amino acids. The sequence is cut down to CDR3 DNA, 48 bases in frame from base 1. V loses 4 bases of germline sequence and J loses 1 base, and the interval between the two ends is 16 bases. Summary of the overall study and its limitations: Compared with non-shared clonotypes, the clonotypes found in all four sorted-subset donors had higher generation probabilities. The small number of donors limited the genetic and exposure-history diversity represented. Sampling was limited to blood, and TCR repertoires in tissue likely differ from TCR repertoires in blood. Based on pairwise subsampling, the degree of clonotype sharing among donors was expected to be affected by sequencing depth. Naive subsets generally had larger estimated clonotype richness than memory subsets. Rarefaction of sorted-subset datasets indicated incomplete sequencing despite the large sequencing depth. Approximately 5% of naive CD4, 3.5% of naive CD8, 2.3% of memory CD4, and over 0.35% of memory CD8 clonotypes were shared across several donors.

Concerning this clone itself: What antigen it recognizes has not been identified. Within one base of it there is no much larger clone, and no base qualities were kept.

The receptor was derived from a man between 18 and 29 years old in good health. The chain is made from TRBV7-9 and TRBJ1-1, with a tentative D gene TRBD1 over 5 matching bases. Sequencing was carried out using memory CD8+ T cells sorted from blood. The meaning of the sample's cell subset or site label: CD45RO+ cells pooled with CCR7-negative TemRA cells. The nucleotides read TGTGCCAGCAGCTCCAGCTTAGGGGTTGGGAACACTGAAGCTTTCTTT. This yields the protein CASSSSLGVGNTEAFF.